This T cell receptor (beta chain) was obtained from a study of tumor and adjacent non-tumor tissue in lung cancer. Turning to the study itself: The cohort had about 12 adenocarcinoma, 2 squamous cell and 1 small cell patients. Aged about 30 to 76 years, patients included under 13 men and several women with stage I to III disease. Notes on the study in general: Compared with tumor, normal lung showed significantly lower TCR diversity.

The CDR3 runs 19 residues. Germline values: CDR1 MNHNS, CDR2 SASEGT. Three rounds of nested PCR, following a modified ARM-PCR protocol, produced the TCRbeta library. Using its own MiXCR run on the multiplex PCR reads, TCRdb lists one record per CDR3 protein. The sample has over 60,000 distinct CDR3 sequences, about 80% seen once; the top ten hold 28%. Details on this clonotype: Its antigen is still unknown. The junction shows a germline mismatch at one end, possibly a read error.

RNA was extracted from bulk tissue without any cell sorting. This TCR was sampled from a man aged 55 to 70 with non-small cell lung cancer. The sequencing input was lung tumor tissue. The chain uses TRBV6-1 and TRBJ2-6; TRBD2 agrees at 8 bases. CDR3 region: CANSERASGSSAGANVLTF. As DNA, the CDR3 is TGTGCCAACAGTGAACGGGCGAGCGGGAGCTCGGCGGGGGCCAACGTCCTGACTTTC.